This T cell receptor beta chain was retrieved from a study of T cells in Graves' hyperthyroidism and ophthalmopathy. Study-wide results and caveats: Model-based prediction identified ophthalmopathy a median about 7 months prior to its onset.

This clonotype was seen at least ten times. No antigen is known for it. V lost 4 bases and J lost 0; bases outside the gene matches: 4. Germline V gives CDR1 SGHRS, CDR2 YFSETQ. The CDR3 extends over 15 amino acids. The investigators amplified TCR beta CDR3 regions from RNA transcripts. Carried out on the TCR CDR3, a first-round RT-PCR used the HTBI primer set. One entry per CDR3 protein results from TCRdb running MiXCR on the multiplex PCR reads. The sample has some 530,000 distinct CDR3 sequences; approximately 23% are singletons. The chain recombines TRBV5-1 with TRBJ2-1; 7 positions agree with TRBD2. The sequenced material came from blood. The receptor comes from a woman aged 65 to 85 with Graves' ophthalmopathy. The CDR3 sequence is CASSRAGSSYNEQFF. The DNA of the CDR3 is TGCGCCAGCAGCAGAGCGGGGAGCTCCTACAATGAGCAGTTCTTC.